The TCR beta chain described here comes from a study of T cells in Graves' hyperthyroidism and ophthalmopathy. The investigators amplified TCR beta CDR3 regions from RNA transcripts. Primed by the HTBI set, a first-round RT-PCR was run on the TCR CDR3. TCRdb itself ran the multiplex PCR reads through MiXCR, one entry per CDR3 protein. The repertoire holds more than 300,000 distinct CDR3 sequences, with around 13% as singletons. This clonotype was observed many times. From 9 to 10 ml of fresh peripheral blood, PBMCs were isolated. Material for sequencing was blood. This clonotype was obtained from a woman aged 25 to 39 with Graves' hyperthyroidism.

The CDR3 coding sequence is TGTGCCAGCAGCCCGCCTCGGGGCGGCAAAAACATTCAGTACTTC. Protein product: CASSPPRGGKNIQYF. The chain recombines TRBV3-1 with TRBJ2-4; D may match TRBD1 or TRBD2 (5 bases each). Trimming stripped 4 bases from V and 3 bases from J, with 13 bases between. The CDR3 has 15 amino acids. Germline values: CDR1 LGHDT, CDR2 YNNKEL (reference sequence).